This record concerns one T cell receptor beta chain sequence. This entry belongs to a study of Graves' ophthalmopathy and Graves' hyperthyroidism. Amplified TCR beta CDR3 regions were obtained using RNA transcripts as template. After a first-round RT-PCR with HTBI primers, a second-round multiplex PCR was run. MiXCR, applied by TCRdb to the multiplex PCR reads, yields one record per CDR3 protein. In the table there are 560,000 or so distinct CDR3 sequences, roughly 39% of which are singletons. Hyperthyroidism was new, under 2 months, in patients aged 18 to 65. The CDR3 consists of 15 residues. The V and J ends lost 2 bases and 5 bases respectively, with 15 bases between them. Germline V lookup: CDR1 LGHNA, CDR2 YNFKEQ.

The sequence came from an adult man with Graves' hyperthyroidism. The genes are TRBV4-2 and TRBJ2-5; D is unresolved. Input material: peripheral blood or thyroid tissue (not recorded which). In DNA form, the CDR3 reads TGTGCCAGCAGCCAAACCAGGAACACCGGGGAGACCCAGTACTTC. This codes for CASSQTRNTGETQYF.